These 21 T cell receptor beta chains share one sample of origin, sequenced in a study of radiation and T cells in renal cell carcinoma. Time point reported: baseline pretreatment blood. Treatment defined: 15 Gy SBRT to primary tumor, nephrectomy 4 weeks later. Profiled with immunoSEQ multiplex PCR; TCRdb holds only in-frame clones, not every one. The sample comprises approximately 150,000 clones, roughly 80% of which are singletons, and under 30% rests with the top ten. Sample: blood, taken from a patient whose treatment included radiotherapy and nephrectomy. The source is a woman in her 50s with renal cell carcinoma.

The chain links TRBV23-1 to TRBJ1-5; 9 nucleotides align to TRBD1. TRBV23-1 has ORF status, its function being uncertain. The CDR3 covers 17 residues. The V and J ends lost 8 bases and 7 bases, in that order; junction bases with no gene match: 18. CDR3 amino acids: CASPRDRALRGMQPQHF. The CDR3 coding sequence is TGCGCCAGCCCCAGGGACAGGGCCCTAAGGGGTATGCAGCCCCAGCATTTT.

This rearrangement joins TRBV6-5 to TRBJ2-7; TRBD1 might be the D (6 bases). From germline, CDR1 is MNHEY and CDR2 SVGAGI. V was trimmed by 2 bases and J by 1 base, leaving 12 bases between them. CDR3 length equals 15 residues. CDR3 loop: CASSYAAGESYEQYF. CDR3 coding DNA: TGTGCCAGCAGTTACGCGGCAGGGGAATCCTACGAGCAGTACTTC.

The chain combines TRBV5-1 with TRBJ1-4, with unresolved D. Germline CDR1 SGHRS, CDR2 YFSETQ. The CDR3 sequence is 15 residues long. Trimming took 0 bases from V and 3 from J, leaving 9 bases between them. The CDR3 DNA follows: TGCGCCAGCAGCTTGGCCGTCGGTCCTAATGAAAAACTGTTTTTT. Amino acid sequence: CASSLAVGPNEKLFF.

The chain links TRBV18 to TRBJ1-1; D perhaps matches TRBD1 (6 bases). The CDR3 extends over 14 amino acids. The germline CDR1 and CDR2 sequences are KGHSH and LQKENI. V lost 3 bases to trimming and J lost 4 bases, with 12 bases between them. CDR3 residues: CASSPSGTSTEAFF. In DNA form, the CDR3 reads TGTGCCAGCTCACCGTCAGGGACATCCACTGAAGCTTTCTTT.

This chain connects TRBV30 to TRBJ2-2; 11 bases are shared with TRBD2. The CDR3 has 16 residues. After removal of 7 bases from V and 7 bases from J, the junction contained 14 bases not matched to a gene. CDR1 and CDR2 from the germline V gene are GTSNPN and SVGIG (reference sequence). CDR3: CASLPTSGGLHGELFF. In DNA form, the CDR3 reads TGTGCCTCCCTCCCCACTAGCGGGGGACTACACGGGGAGCTGTTTTTT.

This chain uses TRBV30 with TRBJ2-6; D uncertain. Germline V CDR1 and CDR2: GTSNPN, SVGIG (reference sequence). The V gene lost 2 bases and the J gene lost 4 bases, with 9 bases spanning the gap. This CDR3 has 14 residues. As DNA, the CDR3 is TGTGCCTGGAGTCCCTACAAGGGGGCCAACGTCCTGACTTTC. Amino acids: CAWSPYKGANVLTF.

The CDR3 region is CASSRTGDTEAFF. DNA for the CDR3: TGTGCCAGCAGTCGAACAGGGGACACTGAAGCTTTCTTT. The V and J genes are TRBV6-5 and TRBJ1-1; 7 bases align to TRBD1. The CDR3 totals 13 residues. Unmatched junction bases numbered 3, after V lost 5 bases and J lost 3 bases. Germline CDR1 MNHEY, CDR2 SVGAGI.

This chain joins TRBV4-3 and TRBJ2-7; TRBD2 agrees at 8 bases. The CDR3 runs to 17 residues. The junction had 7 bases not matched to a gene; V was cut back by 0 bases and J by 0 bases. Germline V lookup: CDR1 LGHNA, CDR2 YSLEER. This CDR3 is CASSQDWGTSVSYEQYF. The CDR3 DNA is TGCGCCAGCAGCCAAGACTGGGGGACTAGTGTCTCCTACGAGCAGTACTTC.

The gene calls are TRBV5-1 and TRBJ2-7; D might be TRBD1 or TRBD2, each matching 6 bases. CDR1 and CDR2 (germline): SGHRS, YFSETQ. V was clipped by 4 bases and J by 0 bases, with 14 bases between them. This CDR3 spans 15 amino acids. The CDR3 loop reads CASSRRGRSSYEQYF. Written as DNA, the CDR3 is TGCGCCAGCAGCCGGAGGGGGAGGAGCTCCTACGAGCAGTACTTC.

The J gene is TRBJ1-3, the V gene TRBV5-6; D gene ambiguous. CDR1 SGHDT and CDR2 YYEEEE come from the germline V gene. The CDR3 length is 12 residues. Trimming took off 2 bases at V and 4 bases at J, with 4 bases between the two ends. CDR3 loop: CASSFGGNTIYF. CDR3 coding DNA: TGTGCCAGCAGCTTTGGGGGAAACACCATATATTTT.

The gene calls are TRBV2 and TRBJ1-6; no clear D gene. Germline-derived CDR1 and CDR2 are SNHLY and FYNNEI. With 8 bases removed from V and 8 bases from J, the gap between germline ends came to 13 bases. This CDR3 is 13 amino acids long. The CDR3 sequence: CASLLARDSPLHF. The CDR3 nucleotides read TGTGCCAGCCTCCTCGCCCGTGATTCACCCCTCCACTTT.

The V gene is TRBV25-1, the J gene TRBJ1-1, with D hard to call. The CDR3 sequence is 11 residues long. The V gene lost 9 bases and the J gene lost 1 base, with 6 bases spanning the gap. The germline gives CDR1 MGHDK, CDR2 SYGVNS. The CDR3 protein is CASYTNTEAFF. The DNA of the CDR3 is TGTGCCAGTTACACGAACACTGAAGCTTTCTTT.

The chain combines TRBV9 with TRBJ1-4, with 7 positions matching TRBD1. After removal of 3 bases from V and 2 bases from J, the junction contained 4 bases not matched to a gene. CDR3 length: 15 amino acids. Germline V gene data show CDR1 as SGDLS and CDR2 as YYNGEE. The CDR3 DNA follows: TGTGCCAGCAGCGCCACAGGGGACACTAATGAAAAACTGTTTTTT. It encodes CASSATGDTNEKLFF.

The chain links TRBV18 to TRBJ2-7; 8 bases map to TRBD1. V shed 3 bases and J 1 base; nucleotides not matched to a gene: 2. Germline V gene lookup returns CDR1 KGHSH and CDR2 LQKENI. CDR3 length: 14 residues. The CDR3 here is CASSPGQVSYEQYF. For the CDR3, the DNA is TGTGCCAGCTCACCGGGACAGGTATCCTACGAGCAGTACTTC.

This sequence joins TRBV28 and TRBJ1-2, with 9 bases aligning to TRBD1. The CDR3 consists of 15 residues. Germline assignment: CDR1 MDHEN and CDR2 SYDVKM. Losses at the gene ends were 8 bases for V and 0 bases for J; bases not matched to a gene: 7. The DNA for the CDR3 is TGTGCCAGCGAATATGGGACAGGGCCTAACTATGGCTACACCTTC. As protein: CASEYGTGPNYGYTF.

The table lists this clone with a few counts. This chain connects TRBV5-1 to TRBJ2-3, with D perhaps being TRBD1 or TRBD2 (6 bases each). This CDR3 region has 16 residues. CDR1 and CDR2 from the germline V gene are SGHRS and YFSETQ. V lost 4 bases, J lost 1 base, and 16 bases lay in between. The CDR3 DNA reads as TGCGCCAGCAGCCCGTGGGGGGCGGACGGCACAGATACGCAGTATTTT. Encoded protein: CASSPWGADGTDTQYF.

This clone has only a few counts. The CDR3 region is CAIKGGGGTEAFF. CDR3 sequence (DNA): TGTGCCATCAAGGGGGGTGGAGGCACTGAAGCTTTCTTT. The chain carries TRBV10-3 and TRBJ1-1, with D possibly being TRBD1 (6 bases). CDR3 length: 13 amino acids. The V gene lost 7 bases and the J gene lost 4 bases, with 13 bases spanning the gap. Germline CDR1 reads ENHRY; CDR2 reads SYGVKD.

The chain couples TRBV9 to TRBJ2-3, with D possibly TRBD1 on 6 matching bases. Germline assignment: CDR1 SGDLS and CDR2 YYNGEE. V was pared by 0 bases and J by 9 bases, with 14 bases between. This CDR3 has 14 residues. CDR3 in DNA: TGTGCCAGCAGCGTAGCGGCTAGCCAGGGGACGCAGTATTTT. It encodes CASSVAASQGTQYF.

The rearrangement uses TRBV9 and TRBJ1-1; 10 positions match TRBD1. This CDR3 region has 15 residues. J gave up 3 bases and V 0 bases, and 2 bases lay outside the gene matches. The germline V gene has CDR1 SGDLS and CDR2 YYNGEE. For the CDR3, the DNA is TGTGCCAGCAGCGTAGCGGGACAGGGGTACACTGAAGCTTTCTTT. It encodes CASSVAGQGYTEAFF.

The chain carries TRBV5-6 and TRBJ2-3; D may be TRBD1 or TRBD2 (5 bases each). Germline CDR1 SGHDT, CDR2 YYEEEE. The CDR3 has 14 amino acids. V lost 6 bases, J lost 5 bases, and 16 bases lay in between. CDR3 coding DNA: TGTGCCAGCATCCGGGGCGGCGTTGGAGATACGCAGTATTTT. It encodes CASIRGGVGDTQYF.

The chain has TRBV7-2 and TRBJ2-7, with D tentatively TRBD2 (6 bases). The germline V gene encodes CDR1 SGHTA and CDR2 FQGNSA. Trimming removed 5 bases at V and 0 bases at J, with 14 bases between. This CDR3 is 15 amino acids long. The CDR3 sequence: CASSQRRGGSYEQYF. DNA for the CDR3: TGTGCCAGCAGCCAACGACGGGGAGGCTCCTACGAGCAGTACTTC.